The entry below describes one T cell receptor beta chain. This sample was taken from a study of blood T cell repertoires in COVID-19. For the study at large: The United States, Italy and Spain provided the acute and convalescent COVID-19 samples. Nucleic acid was either cDNA or gDNA, and it came from T cells, B-cell-depleted T cells, or PBMCs.

V lost 0 bases to trimming and J lost 5 bases, with 13 bases between them. Per germline, CDR1 SQVTM and CDR2 ANQGSEA. This CDR3 has 14 residues. Clinical history as reported by participants underpinned cohort assignment. Only in-frame clones appear in the TCRdb table, and some are missing; sequencing was by immunoSEQ multiplex PCR. The sample records about 150,000 clones, approximately 88% being singletons. Sequencing was done on a sample of PBMCs or T cells enriched from blood (not recorded which). The source of this sequence is a woman younger than 45 with acute COVID-19. The rearrangement links TRBV29-1 to TRBJ2-5, with TRBD1 as a possible D gene (6 bases). CDR3 DNA sequence: TGCAGCGTTGAAGATCGCCAGGGGTCGGAGACCCAGTACTTC. Translating it yields CSVEDRQGSETQYF.